This entry lists 29 T cell receptor beta chains sequenced from one sample in a study of blood T cell repertoires in COVID-19. Profiled with immunoSEQ multiplex PCR; TCRdb holds only in-frame clones, not every one. The top ten clones hold less than 2% of a sample with approximately 250,000 clones, around 84% of them seen once. Sequenced input: peripheral blood. The receptors originated from a woman aged 40 to 55 who had recovered from COVID-19.

The V gene is TRBV28, the J gene TRBJ2-3; 7 nucleotides align to TRBD1. The CDR3 is 14 amino acids. V shed 4 bases and J 1 base; nucleotides not matched to a gene: 2. In germline, CDR1 is MDHEN, CDR2 SYDVKM. CDR3 amino acids: CASSWDRGTDTQYF. Written as DNA, the CDR3 is TGTGCCAGCAGTTGGGACAGAGGCACAGATACGCAGTATTTT.

In this sample, this clone turned up once. This chain uses TRBV7-9 with TRBJ2-3, with 12 bases lining up with TRBD1. The V gene's germline CDR1 is SEHNR and CDR2 FQNEAQ (reference sequence). The CDR3 extends over 17 amino acids. Losses at the gene ends were 1 base for V and 4 bases for J; bases not matched to a gene: 6. DNA of the CDR3: TGTGCCAGCAGCTTAGGGGTCGGGACAGGGGGCGCAGATACGCAGTATTTT. It translates to CASSLGVGTGGADTQYF.

This clone turned up a few times. The chain links TRBV10-2 to TRBJ2-1, with a possible D match to TRBD2 (6 bases). V dropped 7 bases and J dropped 9 bases, with 16 bases sitting between them. CDR1 and CDR2 (germline): WSHSY, SAAADI. The CDR3 runs to 13 residues. The CDR3 protein is CASTRTIQAEQFF. CDR3 bases: TGCGCCAGCACAAGGACTATTCAGGCTGAGCAGTTCTTC.

This chain joins TRBV6-5 and TRBJ1-1, with D possibly matching TRBD1 (6 bases). The V end lost 7 bases, the J end lost 4 bases, and 16 bases lay between the germline ends. Germline V lookup: CDR1 MNHEY, CDR2 SVGAGI. The CDR3 extends over 14 amino acids. The CDR3 spells CASTKTGRGTEAFF. As DNA, the CDR3 is TGTGCCAGCACCAAAACAGGGAGGGGCACTGAAGCTTTCTTT.

J is TRBJ2-7 and V is TRBV5-1, with 9 bases that match TRBD1. V dropped 3 bases and J dropped 4; count of bases not matched to a gene: 8. CDR1 is SGHRS, CDR2 YFSETQ, per germline. The CDR3 loop spans 15 amino acids. The CDR3 reads CASSSLRDRDYEQYF. The CDR3 DNA sequence: TGCGCCAGCAGCTCATTGCGGGACAGGGATTACGAGCAGTACTTC.

This chain joins TRBV7-2 and TRBJ1-5; D remains unclear. V gave up 1 base and J gave up 2 bases, with 6 bases separating them. Germline V gene sequence: CDR1 SGHTA, CDR2 FQGNSA. CDR3 size: 14 residues. CDR3 nucleotide sequence: TGTGCCAGCAGCTTAGGGAGGGGCAATCAGCCCCAGCATTTT. Translated: CASSLGRGNQPQHF.

The genes are TRBV6-5 and TRBJ1-6; a weak D match, TRBD1 (5 bases). Deletions cut 5 bases from V and 9 bases from J, with 11 bases between. The CDR3 length is 13 residues. Germline V gives CDR1 MNHEY, CDR2 SVGAGI. CDR3 in DNA: TGTGCCAGCAGTAACGACAGTCCTTCACCCCTCCACTTT. Its translation: CASSNDSPSPLHF.

The V and J genes are TRBV28 and TRBJ1-1; 7 nucleotides align to TRBD1. The V segment lost 8 bases and the J segment 2 bases; nucleotides outside the gene matches: 2. Germline V gives CDR1 MDHEN, CDR2 SYDVKM. The CDR3 loop spans 12 amino acids. In nucleotides, the CDR3 is TGTGCCAGCGGGACAGTCAACACTGAAGCTTTCTTT. It yields the protein CASGTVNTEAFF.

This sequence joins TRBV5-1 and TRBJ2-6, with D possibly TRBD1 on 5 matching bases. V gave up 3 bases and J gave up 0 bases, with 7 bases separating them. Germline loops: CDR1 SGHRS, CDR2 YFSETQ. This CDR3 has 15 residues. Here the CDR3 DNA reads TGCGCCAGCAGCTCTCAGGGCTCTGGGGCCAACGTCCTGACTTTC. It is translated as CASSSQGSGANVLTF.

The CDR3 sequence: CAWSRGLTIYGYTF. In DNA, the CDR3 is TGTGCCTGGAGCAGAGGTCTCACAATCTATGGCTACACCTTC. The genes are TRBV30 and TRBJ1-2; no reliable D call. The CDR3 covers 14 residues. Germline V lookup: CDR1 GTSNPN, CDR2 SVGIG (reference sequence). With 3 bases removed from V and 4 bases from J, the gap between germline ends came to 15 bases.

V usage is TRBV28 and J usage is TRBJ2-3, with D possibly TRBD2 on 7 matching bases. Trimming removed 8 bases from V and 2 bases from J, with 17 bases in between. Germline CDR1 is MDHEN and CDR2 is SYDVKM. The CDR3 runs 15 residues. The CDR3 region is CASRRGGQSTDTQYF. CDR3 DNA sequence: TGTGCCAGCCGGAGGGGGGGGCAATCCACAGATACGCAGTATTTT.

J is TRBJ2-2 and V is TRBV4-1, with 7 bases that match TRBD1. CDR1 is MGHRA, CDR2 YSYEKL, per germline. V shed 4 bases and J 6 bases; nucleotides not matched to a gene: 5. The length of the CDR3 is 14 residues. The DNA of the CDR3 is TGCGCCAGCAGCCCCGGCACAGGGGCCGGGGAGCTGTTTTTT. It specifies CASSPGTGAGELFF.

The chain recombines TRBV19 with TRBJ2-5, with 9 bases fitting TRBD2. The CDR3 is 17 residues long. With V trimmed by 1 base and J by 3 bases, 9 bases remained unmatched. The germline gives CDR1 LNHDA, CDR2 SQIVND (reference sequence). CDR3 in DNA: TGTGCCAGTAGTATAGGGCGAGCGGGGGGCCCGGAAGAGACCCAGTACTTC. Amino acid sequence: CASSIGRAGGPEETQYF.

The V and J genes are TRBV28 and TRBJ2-3; 14 positions agree with TRBD2. This CDR3 contains 15 residues. The germline V gene encodes CDR1 MDHEN and CDR2 SYDVKM. V was clipped by 6 bases and J by 10 bases; unmatched bases: 9. CDR3 bases: TGTGCCAGCAGAGGGACTAGCGGGGGTACGGATGCGCAGTATTTT. Translating it yields CASRGTSGGTDAQYF. The variable domain in full, with the rest retrieved from reference TRBV28 and TRBJ2-3, is DVKVTQSSRYLVKRTGEKVFLECVQDMDHENMFWYRQDPGLGLRLIYFSYDVKMKEKGDIPEGYSVSREKKERFSLILESASTNQTSMYLCASRGTSGGTDAQYFGPGTRLTVL.

This clone was seen at least ten times. The chain employs TRBV27 and TRBJ1-2; 7 positions agree with TRBD1. This CDR3 contains 13 residues. Trimming cost V 5 bases and J 7 bases; bases outside gene matches: 7. The V gene's germline CDR1 is MNHEY and CDR2 SMNVEV (reference sequence). CDR3 residues: CASSKQGLGGYTF. CDR3 sequence (DNA): TGTGCCAGCAGTAAACAGGGGTTGGGTGGCTACACCTTC.

This clone was counted between two and nine times. This chain's CDR3 is CASSLAGNQPQHF. In DNA, the CDR3 is TGTGCCAGCAGTTTGGCGGGGAATCAGCCCCAGCATTTT. This chain uses TRBV12-3 or TRBV12-4 with TRBJ1-5, with unresolved D. This CDR3 region has 13 residues. V was shortened by 3 bases and J by 4 bases, with 7 bases between the two germline ends.

The chain uses TRBV14 and TRBJ1-2; weak D call: TRBD1 (5 bases). The CDR3 covers 11 residues. Germline V gene sequence: CDR1 SGHDN, CDR2 FVKESK. Between the trimmed V and J ends, which lost 7 bases and 9 bases, there was a span of 12 bases. CDR3 residues: CASNWRGRYTF. Here the CDR3 DNA reads TGTGCCAGCAACTGGAGGGGTCGCTACACCTTC.

The chain joins TRBV11-1 to TRBJ2-7; 7 bases line up with TRBD1. Germline CDR1 is SGHAT and CDR2 is FQDESV (reference sequence). V was pared by 4 bases and J by 5 bases, with 8 bases of the junction left unmatched. The CDR3 contains 14 residues. CDR3 nucleotide sequence: TGTGCCAGCAGCTCTGCAGGGGGTTGGAACGAGCAGTACTTC. Its protein is CASSSAGGWNEQYF.

The V gene is TRBV7-2, the J gene TRBJ1-6; 7 nucleotides line up with TRBD1. This CDR3 has 17 residues. V trimming: 1 base; J trimming: 14 bases; junction bases outside the gene matches: 17. Per germline, CDR1 SGHTA and CDR2 FQGNSA. In DNA, the CDR3 is TGTGCCAGCAGCTTAGGTTTGGCAGGGGGGAAAATTGGGTCCCTCCACTTT. Translation: CASSLGLAGGKIGSLHF.

V and J are TRBV7-7 and TRBJ2-5; D call uncertain. The germline gives CDR1 SSHAT, CDR2 FNYEAQ (reference sequence). Trimming shortened V by 1 base and J by 5 bases, and 8 bases separated the two germline ends. There are 13 residues in the CDR3. The CDR3 protein is CASSLGFEETQYF. CDR3 bases: TGTGCCAGCAGCTTAGGGTTCGAGGAGACCCAGTACTTC.

This chain uses TRBV9 with TRBJ2-1; 10 nucleotides match TRBD1. The junction had 8 bases not matched to a gene; V was cut back by 4 bases and J by 4 bases. Germline CDR1 SGDLS, CDR2 YYNGEE. This CDR3 is 16 amino acids long. The CDR3 sequence: CASSRDRGEIYNEQFF. The CDR3 DNA is TGTGCCAGCAGCAGGGACAGGGGCGAAATTTACAATGAGCAGTTCTTC.

In its sample, this clone was seen once. This chain connects TRBV5-4 to TRBJ1-2; 7 positions match TRBD1. CDR1 SGHNT and CDR2 YYREEE come from the germline V gene (reference sequence). Trimming removed 4 bases from V and 5 bases from J; junction bases left unmatched: 11. The CDR3 loop spans 15 amino acids. CDR3 nucleotides: TGTGCCAGCAGCCCACGCGGGGACAGCGGTTATGGCTACACCTTC. Protein: CASSPRGDSGYGYTF.

CDR3 amino acids: CAVLRESGNTIYF. In DNA, the CDR3 is TGTGCCGTCCTTCGGGAGTCTGGAAACACCATATATTTT. The gene calls are TRBV28 and TRBJ1-3; D gene uncertain. The CDR3 runs 13 residues. Trimming cost V 11 bases and J 1 base, with 12 bases left between them. CDR1 is MDHEN and CDR2 is SYDVKM in the germline V gene.

The genes are TRBV6-4 and TRBJ2-1; D is undetermined. The CDR3 loop spans 13 amino acids. CDR1 and CDR2 (germline): MRHNA, SNTAGT. V was trimmed by 0 bases and J by 5 bases, leaving 5 bases between them. CDR3 sequence reads: CASSDSSHNEQFF. CDR3 bases: TGTGCCAGCAGTGACTCTAGCCACAATGAGCAGTTCTTC.

This rearrangement joins TRBV7-3 to TRBJ2-1; D perhaps matches TRBD1 (7 bases). The V gene lost 5 bases and the J gene lost 4 bases, with 15 bases spanning the gap. The CDR3 spans 15 residues. CDR1 is SGHTA and CDR2 is FQGTGA in the germline V gene. CDR3: CASSSGGTVYNEQFF. For the CDR3, the DNA is TGTGCCAGCAGCAGCGGCGGGACAGTATACAATGAGCAGTTCTTC.

The rearrangement joins TRBV10-3 to TRBJ2-2; 7 nucleotides line up with TRBD1. CDR1 and CDR2 from the germline V gene are ENHRY and SYGVKD. V lost 8 bases to trimming and J lost 1 base; unmatched junction nucleotides: 4. CDR3 length: 14 amino acids. Here the CDR3 reads CAIGGQKNTGELFF. DNA for the CDR3: TGTGCCATCGGGGGACAGAAGAACACCGGGGAGCTGTTTTTT.

The chain is built from TRBV3-1 (or the pseudogene TRBV3-2) and TRBJ2-7; D is unclear. The V gene's germline CDR1 is LGHDT and CDR2 YNNKEL (reference sequence). The CDR3 is 13 residues long. Deletions cut 0 bases from V and 2 bases from J, with 5 bases between. The CDR3 sequence: CASSQDRTYEQYF. In nucleotides, the CDR3 is TGTGCCAGCAGCCAAGACAGGACCTACGAGCAGTACTTC.

The rearrangement joins TRBV29-1 to TRBJ1-5; unclear D gene. This CDR3 comprises 13 residues. V was clipped by 6 bases and J by 0 bases, with 9 bases between them. CDR1 SQVTM and CDR2 ANQGSEA come from the germline V gene. In nucleotides, the CDR3 is TGCAGCGTGGTTGAGAATAGCAATCAGCCCCAGCATTTT. Protein sequence: CSVVENSNQPQHF.

This sequence joins TRBV7-9 and TRBJ1-1; possible D gene TRBD1, 5 bases. This CDR3 is 18 amino acids long. With 3 bases removed from V and 0 bases from J, the gap between germline ends came to 20 bases. Germline assignment: CDR1 SEHNR and CDR2 FQNEAQ (reference sequence). The CDR3 DNA reads as TGTGCCAGCAGCTTGTTATACCAAGACAGAGTTATGAACACTGAAGCTTTCTTT. It yields the protein CASSLLYQDRVMNTEAFF.